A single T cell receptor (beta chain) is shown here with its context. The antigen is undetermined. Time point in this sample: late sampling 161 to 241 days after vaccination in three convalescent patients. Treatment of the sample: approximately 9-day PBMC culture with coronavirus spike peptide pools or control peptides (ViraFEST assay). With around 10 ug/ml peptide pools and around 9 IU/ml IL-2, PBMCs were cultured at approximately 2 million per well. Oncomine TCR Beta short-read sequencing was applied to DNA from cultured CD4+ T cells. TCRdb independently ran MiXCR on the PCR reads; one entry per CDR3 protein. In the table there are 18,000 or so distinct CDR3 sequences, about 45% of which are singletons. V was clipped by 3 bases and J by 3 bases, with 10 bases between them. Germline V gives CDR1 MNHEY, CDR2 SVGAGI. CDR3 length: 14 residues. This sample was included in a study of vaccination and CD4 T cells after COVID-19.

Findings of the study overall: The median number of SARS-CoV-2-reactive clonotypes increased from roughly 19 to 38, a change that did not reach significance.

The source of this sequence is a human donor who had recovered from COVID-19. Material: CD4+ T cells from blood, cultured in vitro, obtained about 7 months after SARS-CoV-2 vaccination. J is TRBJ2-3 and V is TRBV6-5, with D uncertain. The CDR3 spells CASSYSLGTDTQYF. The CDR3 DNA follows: TGTGCCAGCAGTTATTCCTTAGGAACAGATACGCAGTATTTT.